The rows below give T cell receptor beta chains drawn from one sample of a study of patients and donors after allogeneic stem cell transplantation. TCRdb analysed the RT-PCR reads with MiXCR anew, one entry per CDR3 protein. The data contain 400,000 to 450,000 distinct CDR3 sequences, under 20% of them singletons. Material: blood, either unsorted or a sorted T cell fraction (not recorded which). Receptors originate from a human donor who was either an allogeneic HSCT recipient or a stem cell or donor lymphocyte infusion donor (not recorded which). It is not recorded whose cells these are; they may come from a transplant donor. Each CDR3 is given with its conserved first and last residue. D genes are given only for firm matches.

v_call	d_call	cdr3_aa
TRBV20-1	.	CSARTSPLHF
TRBV12-5	TRBD1	CASGLLGGQGAVDTQYF
TRBV20-1	.	CSAGTGIYNEQFF
TRBV7-9	.	CASSSTLTDTQYF
TRBV5-1	.	CASSLEGSDTQYF
TRBV24-1	TRBD1	CATSDPGQGYYEQYF
TRBV4-1	.	CASSQDRINYGYTF
TRBV12-3/TRBV12-4	TRBD1	CASRWLTGVDEKLFF
TRBV7-3	.	CASSLARAPNTEAFF
TRBV11-2	.	CASSSRTWDRLDEQFF
TRBV2	.	CASSEVSRETQYF
TRBV7-6	TRBD2	CASSLWGGGSYEQYF
TRBV20-1	TRBD2	CSAIRLAGVLNEQFF
TRBV29-1	TRBD1	CSGRQGNGYTF
TRBV12-3/TRBV12-4	TRBD2	CASSSGTSGYNEQFF
TRBV2	.	CASSEAGASPPVNEKLFF
TRBV6-2/TRBV6-3	.	CASLRRGVNTEAFF
TRBV3-1	.	CASSTPKTRGQFF
TRBV6-1	.	CASSPRVREAAQYF
TRBV12-3/TRBV12-4	TRBD1	CASSLRTGVNQPQHF
TRBV20-1	TRBD2	CSASGTSGPYEQYF
TRBV11-2	TRBD2	CASSWTSGVTYNEQFF
TRBV12-3/TRBV12-4	.	CASRPTGSSYEQYF
TRBV11-3	TRBD1	CASSLDPAQGSCEQYF